This T cell receptor (beta chain) derives from a study of lymphopenia after photon versus proton radiotherapy. Whole-study findings and limits: In patients who died, overall survival fell as post-nadir TCR diversity dropped more. Under photons, naive T cells and diversity fell while effector/memory populations rose. Oligoclonal CD8+ Temra expansion after nadir drove photon patients' diversity drop.

Using immunoSEQ multiplex PCR, the repertoire was profiled, and TCRdb retains in-frame clones only, with some absent. The table lists around 53,000 clones, around 80% of them singletons. The trim removed 2 bases at V and 9 bases at J, leaving 10 bases unmatched. Per the germline V gene, CDR1 is GTSNPN and CDR2 is SVGIG (reference sequence). This CDR3 spans 15 amino acids. With respect to this clone: Its target is not known.

This TCR derives from a man in his fifties with gastric cancer. Material: peripheral blood, obtained from a patient treated with photon-based radiotherapy. The chain couples TRBV30 to TRBJ2-3, with TRBD2 matching 11 bases. The CDR3 spells CAWSSLSGREGTQYF. In DNA form, the CDR3 reads TGTGCCTGGAGTTCCCTTAGCGGGAGGGAGGGGACGCAGTATTTT.